This TCR beta chain was observed in a study of OX40 agonist ivuxolimab in advanced cancers. The CDR3 has 14 residues. V was clipped by 7 bases and J by 7 bases; unmatched bases: 8. Per the germline V gene, CDR1 is SGHAT and CDR2 is FQNNGV. Here immunoSEQ multiplex PCR was the method, and the copy in TCRdb shows in-frame clones only, minus some. Of just under 80,000 clones listed, around nine tenths are singletons. This clone was counted between two and nine times. Its specificity is unknown. General observations from the study: Dose levels from 0.1 to 3.0 mg/kg saw CD4+ and CD8+ blood T cells expand clonally by week 6.

The sequences come from CD4+ or CD8+ T cells sorted from blood, collected in a trial of the OX40 agonist ivuxolimab. This receptor was taken from an adult with an advanced solid tumor such as melanoma, head and neck, liver or kidney cancer. V gene TRBV11-2 combines with J gene TRBJ1-4; 8 bases agree with TRBD1. The CDR3 spells CASTGKDRVEKLFF. CDR3 DNA sequence: TGTGCCAGCACCGGAAAGGACAGGGTTGAAAAACTGTTTTTT.